One sample yielded the 31 T cell receptor beta chains listed below, sequenced in a study of T-cell reconstitution after alpha-beta-depleted transplantation in children. A library of TCRbeta sequences, prepared with unique molecular identifiers, was generated. MiXCR was run by TCRdb on the PCR reads, yielding one entry per CDR3 protein. The sample has over 450,000 distinct CDR3 sequences, 10% seen once. The sequencing here drew on PBMCs, taken before TCRalphabeta/CD19-depleted stem cell transplant. The receptors here all came from a child aged 2-15 years with inherited bone marrow failure, due to receive a stem cell transplant.

This clonotype came up many times. The chain employs TRBV27 and TRBJ2-1; possibly TRBD1 for D (6 bases). Germline V gene lookup returns CDR1 MNHEY and CDR2 SMNVEV (reference sequence). The V end lost 4 bases, the J end lost 2 bases, and 9 bases lay between the germline ends. The CDR3 covers 14 residues. In DNA form, the CDR3 reads TGTGCCAGCAGTTGGGGGCCCCCCTACAATGAGCAGTTCTTC. Its protein product is CASSWGPPYNEQFF.

This clonotype was seen only a few times. The chain recombines TRBV5-5 with TRBJ2-7, with TRBD1 matching 9 bases. This CDR3 region has 12 residues. Per the germline V gene, CDR1 is SGHKS and CDR2 is YYEKEE (reference sequence). V was clipped by 8 bases and J by 6 bases; unmatched bases: 6. Here the CDR3 reads CARWTGACEQYF. For the CDR3, the DNA is TGTGCCAGGTGGACAGGGGCATGCGAGCAGTACTTC.

Ten or more counts support this clonotype. The rearrangement links TRBV5-1 to TRBJ2-1, with 7 nucleotides matching TRBD2. V lost 5 bases and J lost 3; bases outside the gene matches: 8. Germline V CDR1 and CDR2: SGHRS, YFSETQ. CDR3 length: 15 amino acids. This CDR3 is CASRPLAQSYNEQFF. Written as DNA, the CDR3 is TGCGCCAGCAGGCCACTAGCGCAAAGCTACAATGAGCAGTTCTTC.

There are a few counts of this clonotype. The chain carries TRBV2 and TRBJ2-1; TRBD2 matches at 7 bases. V shed 3 bases, J shed 4 bases, and the junction held 6 bases outside the gene matches. Per germline, CDR1 SNHLY and CDR2 FYNNEI. This CDR3 contains 15 residues. The CDR3 DNA follows: TGTGCCAGCAGTGAGCAGGCTAGCGGATACAATGAGCAGTTCTTC. It encodes CASSEQASGYNEQFF.

There are many counts of this clonotype. This chain connects TRBV4-3 to TRBJ2-4; 11 nucleotides match TRBD2. V dropped 0 bases and J dropped 7; count of bases not matched to a gene: 14. CDR1 is LGHNA and CDR2 is YSLEER in the germline V gene. The CDR3 consists of 19 residues. CDR3 residues: CASSQEWGTSGPNGNIQYF. CDR3 nucleotides: TGCGCCAGCAGCCAAGAGTGGGGGACTAGCGGACCGAATGGGAACATTCAGTACTTC.

In its sample, this clonotype was seen many times. The V and J genes are TRBV20-1 and TRBJ2-5; 12 nucleotides line up with TRBD2. Germline trimming cut 7 bases from V and 6 bases from J; bases unmatched to any gene: 6. CDR1 is DFQATT and CDR2 is SNEGSKA in the germline V gene (reference sequence). This CDR3 has 13 residues. CDR3 region: CSGLTSGSKTQYF. The DNA of the CDR3 is TGCAGTGGCCTGACTAGCGGGAGTAAGACCCAGTACTTC.

A word on this clonotype: A much larger clone differs from this one at a single base, so this may be a read error. V is TRBV27 and J is TRBJ2-2; TRBD2 aligns across 8 bases. Germline V lookup: CDR1 MNHEY, CDR2 SMNVEV (reference sequence). The CDR3 spans 17 residues. V gave up 8 bases and J gave up 5 bases; unmatched junction bases: 16. The CDR3, as DNA: TGTGCCAGCTACCCTAGCGGGTCCGTAACGTGGACCGGGGAGCTGTTTTTT. Translated: CASYPSGSVTWTGELFF.

The chain employs TRBV5-1 and TRBJ2-6; possible D gene TRBD2, 6 bases. CDR1 and CDR2 (germline): SGHRS, YFSETQ. This CDR3 spans 18 amino acids. V was pared by 4 bases and J by 0 bases, with 17 bases between. CDR3 in amino acids: CASSQIKGRTSGANVLTF. CDR3 in DNA: TGCGCCAGCAGCCAGATCAAGGGGAGGACCTCTGGGGCCAACGTCCTGACTTTC.

Ten or more counts support this clonotype. The genes are TRBV20-1 and TRBJ2-1, with D perhaps TRBD2 (5 bases). The germline CDR1 and CDR2 sequences are DFQATT and SNEGSKA (reference sequence). V lost 2 bases to trimming and J lost 1 base, with 9 bases between them. CDR3 length: 14 amino acids. CDR3 loop: CSARTGISYNEQFF. CDR3 in DNA: TGCAGTGCTAGAACCGGGATATCCTACAATGAGCAGTTCTTC.

The V and J genes are TRBV20-1 and TRBJ1-2; D gene ambiguous. This CDR3 is built from 8 residues. The germline gives CDR1 DFQATT, CDR2 SNEGSKA (reference sequence). The CDR3 region has the DNA TGCGGAGGAGGGGGCTACACCTTC. Its protein is CGGGGYTF.

This clonotype was recorded many times. V gene TRBV27 combines with J gene TRBJ2-1; a weak D match, TRBD2 (5 bases). The V and J ends lost 5 bases and 5 bases respectively, with 13 bases between them. CDR1 is MNHEY, CDR2 SMNVEV, per germline (reference sequence). The CDR3 loop spans 14 amino acids. CDR3 in amino acids: CASSPRELNNEQFF. CDR3 DNA: TGTGCCAGCAGTCCCCGGGAACTGAACAATGAGCAGTTCTTC.

The CDR3 here is CSARLAGASDTQYF. For the CDR3, the DNA is TGCAGTGCGCGCCTAGCGGGAGCTTCGGATACGCAGTATTTT. The chain joins TRBV20-1 to TRBJ2-3; 10 nucleotides align to TRBD2. Germline V gives CDR1 DFQATT, CDR2 SNEGSKA (reference sequence). Trimming at V came to 6 bases and at J to 6 bases, leaving 9 bases not matched to a gene. The CDR3 has 14 residues.

V is TRBV6-2 or TRBV6-3 and J is TRBJ1-5, with D unclear. The V gene lost 6 bases and the J gene lost 6 bases, with 9 bases spanning the gap. The CDR3 contains 12 residues. The germline V gene has CDR1 MNHEY and CDR2 SVGEGT. Here the CDR3 DNA reads TGTGCCAGCAGCCGGAATCTTCAGCCCCAGCATTTT. It encodes CASSRNLQPQHF.

Of note for this clonotype: This may arise from a read error, as a much more abundant clone is one base away. This chain uses TRBV24-1 with TRBJ2-1; 13 bases match TRBD2. Germline values: CDR1 KGHDR, CDR2 SFDVKD. The CDR3 is 17 amino acids. The CDR3 DNA reads TGTGCCGCCAGTGATCGGGGACTAGCGGGGTTCTACAATGAGCAGTTCTTC. Amino acids: CAASDRGLAGFYNEQFF.

This chain joins TRBV7-9 and TRBJ1-1; D possibly corresponds to TRBD1 (6 bases). The V and J ends lost 5 bases and 5 bases respectively, with 24 bases between them. Germline lookup yields CDR1 SEHNR and CDR2 FQNEAQ (reference sequence). This CDR3 region has 17 residues. This chain's CDR3 is CASSLLTGRGRGTEAFF. CDR3 DNA sequence: TGTGCCAGCAGCCTCCTAACGGGGAGGGGGAGAGGGACTGAAGCTTTCTTT. The variable domain in full, with the rest retrieved from reference TRBV7-9 and TRBJ1-1, is DTGVSQNPRHKITKRGQNVTFRCDPISEHNRLYWYRQTLGQGPEFLTYFQNEAQLEKSRLLSDRFSAERPKGSFSTLEIQRTEQGDSAMYLCASSLLTGRGRGTEAFFGQGTRLTVV.

This clonotype was counted many times. The chain combines TRBV27 with TRBJ2-7; the D is unclear. The CDR3 length is 11 residues. The V gene lost 3 bases and the J gene lost 5 bases, with 5 bases spanning the gap. Germline lookup yields CDR1 MNHEY and CDR2 SMNVEV (reference sequence). The CDR3 protein is CASSFLNEQYF. For the CDR3, the DNA is TGTGCCAGCAGTTTTCTCAACGAGCAGTACTTC.

This clonotype has a count of ten or more. This chain links TRBV7-9 with TRBJ1-2; TRBD1 matches at 7 bases. The CDR3 loop spans 15 amino acids. Germline trimming cut 1 base from V and 8 bases from J; bases unmatched to any gene: 10. Per germline, CDR1 SEHNR and CDR2 FQNEAQ (reference sequence). The CDR3 loop is CASSLGTGSYVGYTF. CDR3 nucleotides: TGTGCCAGCAGCTTAGGGACAGGATCCTATGTGGGCTACACCTTC.

Many counts were recorded for this clonotype. This chain links TRBV28 with TRBJ1-4; 7 bases align to TRBD1. Germline loops: CDR1 MDHEN, CDR2 SYDVKM. This CDR3 contains 15 residues. The trim removed 4 bases at V and 4 bases at J, leaving 6 bases unmatched. CDR3 DNA: TGTGCCAGCAGTTCCGGACAGGCGATTAATGAAAAACTGTTTTTT. It is translated as CASSSGQAINEKLFF.

This clonotype was seen ten or more times. J is TRBJ1-1 and V is TRBV20-1, with D perhaps matching TRBD1 (5 bases). Germline loops: CDR1 DFQATT, CDR2 SNEGSKA (reference sequence). V lost 5 bases and J 2 bases, leaving 9 bases between the germline ends. The CDR3 is 12 residues long. In DNA form, the CDR3 reads TGCAGTGCTGGGACGGGAAACACTGAAGCTTTCTTT. Residues: CSAGTGNTEAFF.

This clonotype was counted many times. The chain employs TRBV15 and TRBJ2-5; 8 bases align to TRBD2. V shed 5 bases and J 2 bases; nucleotides not matched to a gene: 7. Germline CDR1 is LNHNV and CDR2 is YYDKDF (reference sequence). This CDR3 is built from 15 residues. The chain's CDR3 is CATSERLAGQETQYF. The CDR3 DNA reads as TGTGCCACCAGCGAGCGGTTAGCGGGACAAGAGACCCAGTACTTC.

This clonotype was picked up many times. The chain links TRBV7-2 to TRBJ1-5; a possible D gene is TRBD1 (6 bases). The CDR3 covers 12 residues. The V gene lost 0 bases and the J gene lost 11 bases, with 8 bases spanning the gap. Germline V lookup: CDR1 SGHTA, CDR2 FQGNSA. DNA of the CDR3: TGTGCCAGCAGCTTAGCCCACAGGGCCCAGCATTTT. Amino acids: CASSLAHRAQHF.

The table lists this clonotype with many counts. The rearrangement uses TRBV5-1 and TRBJ2-7; TRBD1 matches at 9 bases. This CDR3 is 18 amino acids long. V was clipped by 3 bases and J by 5 bases; unmatched bases: 18. CDR1 is SGHRS, CDR2 YFSETQ, per germline. The DNA for the CDR3 is TGCGCCAGCAGCTCCGGGACAGGGATCGGGACTATACGTGACGAGCAGTACTTC. Its protein is CASSSGTGIGTIRDEQYF.

This clonotype was seen only a few times. The chain employs TRBV4-3 and TRBJ2-1; 9 bases align to TRBD2. The length of the CDR3 is 23 residues. Germline V gives CDR1 LGHNA, CDR2 YSLEER. Trimming at V came to 0 bases and at J to 2 bases, leaving 23 bases not matched to a gene. The CDR3 loop reads CASSQDKLAGDLAPRGPYNEQFF. The CDR3 coding sequence is TGCGCCAGCAGCCAAGATAAACTAGCGGGTGACCTGGCCCCTCGGGGTCCCTACAATGAGCAGTTCTTC.

This clonotype was detected ten times or more. J is TRBJ2-3 and V is TRBV24-1, with 12 bases lining up with TRBD2. The V gene end was trimmed by 5 bases and the J gene end by 3 bases; junction bases not matched to a gene: 8. The germline CDR1 and CDR2 sequences are KGHDR and SFDVKD. The CDR3 spans 17 residues. The CDR3 bases are TGTGCCACCAGTGCCCGACTAGCGGGAGACCTGACAGATACGCAGTATTTT. Protein sequence: CATSARLAGDLTDTQYF.

In this sample, this clonotype turned up many times. The chain uses TRBV7-8 and TRBJ1-2; unclear D gene. The CDR3 sequence is 15 residues long. Germline V gene data show CDR1 as SGHVS and CDR2 as FQNEAQ. Deletions cut 1 base from V and 3 bases from J, with 12 bases between. The CDR3 DNA follows: TGTGCCAGCAGCTTAGGTTTCGACCGTGACTATGGCTACACCTTC. Translating it yields CASSLGFDRDYGYTF.

This clonotype was counted at least ten times. CDR3 nucleotides: TGTGCCAGCAGCTTTTTAGGCCCTGGAGAGCAGTACTTC. The encoded protein is CASSFLGPGEQYF. J is TRBJ2-7 and V is TRBV7-9; the D is unclear. The CDR3 length is 13 residues. V shed 3 bases and J shed 7 bases, with 13 bases lying between them. Germline CDR1 and CDR2: SEHNR and FQNEAQ (reference sequence).

V gene TRBV9 combines with J gene TRBJ2-3; 11 positions match TRBD2. The CDR3 contains 16 residues. Germline assignment: CDR1 SGDLS and CDR2 YYNGEE. The V and J ends lost 3 bases and 2 bases, in that order; junction bases with no gene match: 5. The CDR3 sequence: CASSEGTSGYTDTQYF. The CDR3 DNA is TGTGCCAGCAGCGAAGGGACTAGCGGATACACAGATACGCAGTATTTT.

This clonotype was seen many times. The rearrangement uses TRBV7-6 and TRBJ2-3; D unclear. The CDR3 consists of 16 residues. Germline-derived CDR1 and CDR2 are SGHVS and FNYEAQ. V was clipped by 0 bases and J by 2 bases, with 12 bases between them. The chain's CDR3 is CASSLAGGRFTDTQYF. The CDR3 DNA follows: TGTGCCAGCAGCTTAGCGGGCGGCAGGTTCACAGATACGCAGTATTTT.

This clonotype came up many times. This chain links TRBV5-1 with TRBJ1-1; perhaps TRBD1 as D (6 bases). There are 14 residues in the CDR3. Germline V CDR1 and CDR2: SGHRS, YFSETQ. Trimming removed 3 bases at V and 3 bases at J, with 12 bases between. CDR3 sequence: CASSSSNRDTEAFF. The CDR3 DNA follows: TGCGCCAGCAGCTCCTCAAACAGGGACACTGAAGCTTTCTTT.

Ten or more counts support this clonotype. This chain joins TRBV3-1 and TRBJ2-2, with D perhaps TRBD2 (6 bases). There are 18 residues in the CDR3. Germline V lookup: CDR1 LGHDT, CDR2 YNNKEL (reference sequence). V gave up 0 bases and J gave up 2 bases, with 16 bases separating them. CDR3 in amino acids: CASSQDPVGTPNTGELFF. The CDR3 DNA reads as TGTGCCAGCAGCCAAGATCCGGTAGGGACTCCAAACACCGGGGAGCTGTTTTTT.

The chain uses TRBV20-1 and TRBJ2-7, with D hard to call. CDR1 and CDR2 from the germline V gene are DFQATT and SNEGSKA (reference sequence). Trimming shortened V by 1 base and J by 2 bases, and 6 bases separated the two germline ends. This CDR3 spans 12 amino acids. CDR3 nucleotide sequence: TGCAGTGCTAGAGGGGCAACCTACGAGCAGTACTTC. This encodes CSARGATYEQYF.